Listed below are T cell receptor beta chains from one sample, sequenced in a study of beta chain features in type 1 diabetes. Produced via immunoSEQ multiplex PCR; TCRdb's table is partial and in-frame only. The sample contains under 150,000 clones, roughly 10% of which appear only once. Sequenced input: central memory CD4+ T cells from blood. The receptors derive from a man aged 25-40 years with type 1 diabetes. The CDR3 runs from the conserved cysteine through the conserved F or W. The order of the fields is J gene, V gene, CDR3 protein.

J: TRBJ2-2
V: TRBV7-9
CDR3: CAYQGTGTSPTGELFF

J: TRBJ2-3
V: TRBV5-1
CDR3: CASSGRAISTDTQYF

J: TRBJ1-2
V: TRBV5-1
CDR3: CASSFVGRDGYTF

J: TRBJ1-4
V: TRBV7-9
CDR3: CASSPGQGRLRKLFF

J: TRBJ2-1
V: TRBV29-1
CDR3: CSVESGGGNNEQFF

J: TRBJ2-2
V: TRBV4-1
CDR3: CASSSRQGNTGELFF

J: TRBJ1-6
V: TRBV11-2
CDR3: CASSFGLTPLHF

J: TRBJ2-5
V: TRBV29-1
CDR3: CSCGDSQETQYF

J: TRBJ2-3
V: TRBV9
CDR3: CASSVELAGGSSTDTQYF

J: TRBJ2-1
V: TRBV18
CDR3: CASSPGTGSYNEQFF

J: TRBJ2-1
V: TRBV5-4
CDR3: CASNDRGSYNEQFF

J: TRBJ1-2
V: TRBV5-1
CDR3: CASSLDSRPEGGYTF

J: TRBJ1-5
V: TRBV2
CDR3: CASSEGTSLRPQHF

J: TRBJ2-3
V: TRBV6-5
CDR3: CASSPPDSTQYF

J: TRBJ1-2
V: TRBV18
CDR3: CASSPGQGPLGGYTF

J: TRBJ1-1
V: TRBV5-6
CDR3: CASSYNYRNTEAFF

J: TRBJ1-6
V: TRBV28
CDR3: CASSLRGHLHF

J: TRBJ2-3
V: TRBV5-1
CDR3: CASSLSYSTTDTQYF